Listed below are T cell receptor beta chains from one sample, sequenced in a study of blood T cell repertoires in COVID-19. TCRdb's copy holds only in-frame clones and misses some; the assay was immunoSEQ multiplex PCR. Found here are over 100,000 clones, 70% to 90% of them singletons; the top ten hold roughly 1.4%. Sequencing input: peripheral blood. These receptors came from a man in his forties with acute or convalescent COVID-19. CDR3s include the opening cysteine and the closing phenylalanine or tryptophan. Fields, in order: clone size, D gene, V gene, J gene, CDR3 protein, CDR3 DNA. The D gene is left open where the match is weak. Expanded clones are given a class, and other clones once, few, many or no size at all.

size: once; D: TRBD2; V: TRBV7-2; J: TRBJ2-1; CDR3: CASSLLRISGRADEQFF; DNA: TGTGCCAGCAGCTTACTTAGGATTAGCGGGAGGGCCGATGAGCAGTTCTTC
size: NA; D: NA; V: TRBV4-1; J: TRBJ2-1; CDR3: CASSQDELEQFF; DNA: TGCGCCAGCAGCCAAGACGAGCTTGAGCAGTTCTTC
size: once; D: TRBD2; V: TRBV19; J: TRBJ2-3; CDR3: CASEGLDADTQYF; DNA: TGTGCCAGTGAGGGACTAGACGCAGATACGCAGTATTTT
size: NA; D: NA; V: TRBV7-3; J: TRBJ2-7; CDR3: CASSATHGGYEQYF; DNA: TGTGCCAGCAGCGCCACCCACGGAGGCTACGAGCAGTACTTC
size: NA; D: NA; V: TRBV5-4; J: TRBJ1-2; CDR3: CASSPYQINYGYTF; DNA: TGTGCCAGCAGCCCATATCAGATAAACTATGGCTACACCTTC
size: NA; D: NA; V: TRBV3-1/TRBV3-2; J: TRBJ2-7; CDR3: CASSDSLAIEQYF; DNA: TGTGCCAGCAGCGACTCACTAGCAATCGAGCAGTACTTC
size: once; D: NA; V: TRBV27; J: TRBJ1-5; CDR3: CASSLMYSNQPQHF; DNA: TGTGCCAGCAGTTTAATGTATAGCAATCAGCCCCAGCATTTT
size: NA; D: NA; V: TRBV7-2; J: TRBJ2-1; CDR3: CASSLAGANEQFF; DNA: TGTGCCAGCAGCTTAGCGGGGGCGAATGAGCAGTTCTTC
size: NA; D: NA; V: TRBV6-5; J: TRBJ1-1; CDR3: CASSYLEGGTEAFF; DNA: TGTGCCAGCAGTTATCTGGAGGGGGGGACTGAAGCTTTCTTT
size: NA; D: NA; V: TRBV19; J: TRBJ2-3; CDR3: CASSISLAPTDTQYF; DNA: TGTGCCAGTAGTATAAGTCTAGCGCCCACAGATACGCAGTATTTT
size: once; D: NA; V: TRBV19; J: TRBJ2-1; CDR3: CASSIRTGNFFYNEQFF; DNA: TGTGCCAGTAGTATAAGAACAGGGAACTTCTTTTACAATGAGCAGTTCTTC
size: NA; D: TRBD2; V: TRBV28; J: TRBJ2-7; CDR3: CASSLGTGGTYEQYF; DNA: TGTGCCAGCAGTTTAGGAACCGGGGGGACCTACGAGCAGTACTTC
size: NA; D: TRBD2; V: TRBV20-1; J: TRBJ2-2; CDR3: CSASAPAGATGELFF; DNA: TGCAGTGCTAGTGCCCCAGCGGGAGCGACCGGGGAGCTGTTTTTT
size: NA; D: TRBD1; V: TRBV5-1; J: TRBJ2-7; CDR3: CASSLSPTGHEQYF; DNA: TGCGCCAGCAGCTTGTCTCCGACAGGGCACGAGCAGTACTTC
size: NA; D: TRBD1; V: TRBV19; J: TRBJ1-1; CDR3: CASTITGGPNTEAFF; DNA: TGTGCCAGTACGATCACAGGGGGACCGAACACTGAAGCTTTCTTT
size: NA; D: NA; V: TRBV27; J: TRBJ1-2; CDR3: CASSLGGEGYTF; DNA: TGTGCCAGCAGTTTAGGGGGCGAAGGCTACACCTTC
size: NA; D: NA; V: TRBV7-9; J: TRBJ1-6; CDR3: CASSLAGNSPLHF; DNA: TGTGCCAGCAGCTTAGCGGGCAATTCACCCCTCCACTTT
size: few; D: TRBD1; V: TRBV6-5; J: TRBJ1-2; CDR3: CASSPGQGSVYGYTF; DNA: TGTGCCAGCAGCCCGGGACAGGGGAGCGTCTATGGCTACACCTTC
size: few; D: NA; V: TRBV9; J: TRBJ2-2; CDR3: CASSLGFHTGELFF; DNA: TGTGCCAGCAGTCTAGGCTTCCACACCGGGGAGCTGTTTTTT
size: NA; D: TRBD2; V: TRBV11-2; J: TRBJ2-5; CDR3: CASSLVGGGNQETQYF; DNA: TGTGCCAGCAGCTTAGTTGGCGGGGGGAACCAAGAGACCCAGTACTTC
size: few; D: TRBD1; V: TRBV19; J: TRBJ1-2; CDR3: CASSIARGTRANYGYTF; DNA: TGTGCCAGTAGTATAGCCAGGGGGACAAGAGCTAACTATGGCTACACCTTC
size: once; D: NA; V: TRBV12-3/TRBV12-4; J: TRBJ1-5; CDR3: CASSLRENQPQHF; DNA: TGTGCCAGCAGTTTAAGGGAGAATCAGCCCCAGCATTTT
size: once; D: TRBD1; V: TRBV28; J: TRBJ1-2; CDR3: CASKPGTGTNYGYTF; DNA: TGTGCCAGTAAACCCGGGACAGGGACAAACTATGGCTACACCTTC
size: NA; D: NA; V: TRBV15; J: TRBJ1-1; CDR3: CATSRYYKAGFTDPNTEAFF; DNA: TGTGCCACCAGCAGATACTACAAAGCCGGGTTTACCGACCCGAACACTGAAGCTTTCTTT
size: NA; D: TRBD2; V: TRBV6-5; J: TRBJ2-5; CDR3: CASSAGASGARTQYF; DNA: TGTGCCAGCAGCGCCGGGGCTAGCGGGGCTAGGACCCAGTACTTC
size: NA; D: NA; V: TRBV6-4; J: TRBJ2-3; CDR3: CASSDPRLVFSPLNTDTQYF; DNA: TGTGCCAGCAGTGACCCCCGACTAGTTTTTTCCCCTCTTAACACAGATACGCAGTATTTT
size: NA; D: NA; V: TRBV18; J: TRBJ2-1; CDR3: CASSPEAERYNEQFF; DNA: TGTGCCAGCTCCCCGGAAGCGGAACGCTACAATGAGCAGTTCTTC
size: NA; D: TRBD1; V: TRBV7-2; J: TRBJ1-3; CDR3: CASSSFRGERNTIYF; DNA: TGTGCCAGCAGCTCCTTCAGGGGGGAACGAAACACCATATATTTT
size: few; D: NA; V: TRBV29-1; J: TRBJ1-4; CDR3: CSVFPKGATNEKLFF; DNA: TGCAGCGTTTTCCCCAAGGGGGCAACTAATGAAAAACTGTTTTTT
size: once; D: NA; V: TRBV2; J: TRBJ1-6; CDR3: CASHRADYNSPLHF; DNA: TGTGCCAGTCACAGGGCCGACTATAATTCACCCCTCCACTTT
size: NA; D: TRBD2; V: TRBV6-2/TRBV6-3; J: TRBJ2-4; CDR3: CASSLAGNIQYF; DNA: TGTGCCAGCAGTCTAGCGGGAAACATTCAGTACTTC
size: NA; D: NA; V: TRBV7-8; J: TRBJ2-7; CDR3: CASSLAAHYEQYF; DNA: TGTGCCAGCAGCTTAGCGGCCCACTACGAGCAGTACTTC
size: NA; D: TRBD2; V: TRBV3-1/TRBV3-2; J: TRBJ2-1; CDR3: CASSHSPGGGGGWSYEQFF; DNA: TGTGCCAGCAGCCACTCCCCGGGGGGGGGAGGAGGGTGGTCCTATGAGCAGTTCTTC
size: NA; D: NA; V: TRBV7-9; J: TRBJ2-2; CDR3: CASSLRQGGDGELFF; DNA: TGTGCCAGCAGCTTAAGACAGGGAGGCGACGGGGAGCTGTTTTTT
size: few; D: TRBD1; V: TRBV6-5; J: TRBJ2-7; CDR3: CASSYSGTGSYEQYF; DNA: TGTGCCAGCAGTTACTCGGGGACAGGGAGTTACGAGCAGTACTTC
size: NA; D: NA; V: TRBV7-9; J: TRBJ1-2; CDR3: CASSHPGQTRYGYTF; DNA: TGTGCCAGCAGCCATCCGGGACAAACTCGTTATGGCTACACCTTC
size: NA; D: TRBD1; V: TRBV4-2; J: TRBJ1-1; CDR3: CASSKEPTGGRTEAFF; DNA: TGTGCCAGCAGCAAAGAACCGACAGGGGGTCGCACTGAAGCTTTCTTT
size: NA; D: TRBD2; V: TRBV7-2; J: TRBJ2-1; CDR3: CASSPGGLAGGSEQFF; DNA: TGTGCCAGCAGCCCGGGGGGGCTAGCGGGAGGAAGTGAGCAGTTCTTC
size: NA; D: NA; V: TRBV28; J: TRBJ1-4; CDR3: CASRDERAANEKLFF; DNA: TGTGCCAGCAGGGACGAGAGGGCTGCTAATGAAAAACTGTTTTTT
size: NA; D: NA; V: TRBV5-1; J: TRBJ2-1; CDR3: CASSSLQGSYNEQFF; DNA: TGCGCCAGCAGCTCCCTTCAGGGCTCCTACAATGAGCAGTTCTTC
size: once; D: TRBD1; V: TRBV6-4; J: TRBJ1-6; CDR3: CASRPDRSSNSPLHF; DNA: TGTGCCAGCAGACCGGACAGGTCCTCGAATTCACCCCTCCACTTT
size: NA; D: TRBD1; V: TRBV28; J: TRBJ2-7; CDR3: CASSVGGVYEQYF; DNA: TGTGCCAGCAGTGTAGGGGGCGTCTACGAGCAGTACTTC
size: NA; D: TRBD1; V: TRBV9; J: TRBJ2-3; CDR3: CASSVGTGTGTQYF; DNA: TGTGCCAGCAGCGTTGGGACAGGGACCGGTACGCAGTATTTT
size: few; D: TRBD2; V: TRBV19; J: TRBJ2-2; CDR3: CASSGTTSGGELFF; DNA: TGTGCCAGTAGTGGCACGACTAGCGGCGGGGAGCTGTTTTTT
size: NA; D: TRBD2; V: TRBV18; J: TRBJ2-5; CDR3: CASSPTSFQETQYF; DNA: TGTGCCAGCTCACCGACTAGCTTCCAAGAGACCCAGTACTTC
size: NA; D: TRBD1; V: TRBV5-6; J: TRBJ1-2; CDR3: CASSLWDRPLGYTF; DNA: TGTGCCAGCAGCTTGTGGGACAGACCTCTTGGCTACACCTTC
size: NA; D: TRBD2; V: TRBV9; J: TRBJ2-1; CDR3: CASSVLPAGGNEQFF; DNA: TGTGCCAGCAGCGTTTTACCCGCCGGGGGGAATGAGCAGTTCTTC
size: NA; D: TRBD1; V: TRBV7-8; J: TRBJ2-3; CDR3: CASSLDRVSTDTQYF; DNA: TGTGCCAGCAGCCTTGACAGGGTCAGCACAGATACGCAGTATTTT
size: NA; D: NA; V: TRBV4-1; J: TRBJ2-7; CDR3: CASSPRGQTSYEQYF; DNA: TGCGCCAGCAGCCCCAGGGGCCAGACCTCCTACGAGCAGTACTTC
size: few; D: TRBD1; V: TRBV6-2/TRBV6-3; J: TRBJ2-3; CDR3: CASSYSPTGEGADTQYF; DNA: TGTGCCAGCAGTTACTCGCCGACAGGGGAAGGGGCAGATACGCAGTATTTT
size: NA; D: NA; V: TRBV11-1; J: TRBJ2-3; CDR3: CASSFEGASTDTQYF; DNA: TGTGCCAGCAGCTTTGAAGGGGCTAGCACAGATACGCAGTATTTT
size: NA; D: NA; V: TRBV6-6; J: TRBJ2-1; CDR3: CASTRQSTYNEQFF; DNA: TGTGCCAGCACCAGACAGAGTACATACAATGAGCAGTTCTTC
size: NA; D: NA; V: TRBV7-3; J: TRBJ2-3; CDR3: CASSFTGGADTQYF; DNA: TGTGCCAGCAGCTTTACGGGGGGCGCAGATACGCAGTATTTT
size: NA; D: NA; V: TRBV18; J: TRBJ1-2; CDR3: CASSHFRDTYGYTF; DNA: TGTGCCAGCTCACACTTCCGGGACACCTATGGCTACACCTTC
size: once; D: TRBD1; V: TRBV7-3; J: TRBJ2-3; CDR3: CASSQTGGNTDTQYF; DNA: TGTGCCAGCAGCCAAACAGGGGGCAACACAGATACGCAGTATTTT
size: few; D: TRBD1; V: TRBV3-1/TRBV3-2; J: TRBJ1-2; CDR3: CASSPRTGGYTF; DNA: TGTGCCAGCAGCCCCCGGACAGGTGGCTACACCTTC
size: NA; D: TRBD1; V: TRBV28; J: TRBJ1-1; CDR3: CASSPLQGGETEAFF; DNA: TGTGCCAGCAGTCCCTTACAGGGGGGGGAGACTGAAGCTTTCTTT